Listed here are 23 T cell receptor beta chains from one sample, sequenced in a study of shared clonotypes between healthy human individuals (dated by TCRdb to 2018 to 2020). Preparation of the library involved the immunoSEQ multiplex PCR assay. TCRdb limited this immuneACCESS table to in-frame rearrangements with V and J called. A share of clones is missing; checked studies link under half to unresolved V genes, and the rest is unexplained. The sample table shows roughly 890,000 clones, and almost 95% are seen once. The ten top clones hold about 25% of the sample. CD8 naive samples were CD45RO-negative cells positively selected for CCR7, giving a CD45RA+CCR7+ population that excluded TemRA cells. The sequenced sample consisted of naive CD8+ T cells sorted from blood. The sample's cell subset or site label is to be understood as: CD45RA+CCR7+. These receptors all stem from a man aged 30 to 39 in good health.

This chain links TRBV6-5 with TRBJ2-3; weak D call: TRBD1 (6 bases). The ends were cut back, 2 bases at V and 5 bases at J, with 14 bases in the middle. The CDR3 sequence is 15 residues long. Germline V gene sequence: CDR1 MNHEY, CDR2 SVGAGI. CDR3 DNA sequence: TGTGCCAGCAGTTACCCGGGTGAGGGGGAAGATACGCAGTATTTT. It specifies CASSYPGEGEDTQYF.

The V gene is TRBV7-9, the J gene TRBJ1-1; D gene unclear. CDR1 is SEHNR and CDR2 is FQNEAQ in the germline V gene (reference sequence). The CDR3 contains 15 residues. V was shortened by 1 base and J by 5 bases, with 14 bases between the two germline ends. The CDR3 loop reads CASSLVRLPSTEAFF. In DNA, the CDR3 is TGTGCCAGCAGCTTAGTTCGTCTCCCGTCAACTGAAGCTTTCTTT.

The chain has TRBV14 and TRBJ2-7, with 8 bases lining up with TRBD2. Per the germline V gene, CDR1 is SGHDN and CDR2 is FVKESK. With V trimmed by 1 base and J by 3 bases, 2 bases remained unmatched. This CDR3 has 14 residues. CDR3 nucleotide sequence: TGTGCCAGCAGCCAAGGGCTAGCGGGCTACGAGCAGTACTTC. It specifies CASSQGLAGYEQYF.

To note about this clone: The sample contains more than one DNA sequence encoding this CDR3. The gene calls are TRBV5-1 and TRBJ1-5, with 7 positions matching TRBD1. CDR3 length: 15 amino acids. Germline CDR1 SGHRS, CDR2 YFSETQ. V gave up 0 bases and J gave up 2 bases; unmatched junction bases: 2. CDR3 DNA sequence: TGCGCCAGCAGCTTGGGACAGGGAGGCAATCAGCCCCAGCATTTT. It encodes CASSLGQGGNQPQHF.

This clone was seen only once. The chain couples TRBV11-2 to TRBJ2-3; TRBD1 matches at 8 bases. Trimming at V came to 4 bases and at J to 5 bases, leaving 14 bases not matched to a gene. Germline CDR1 is SGHAT and CDR2 is FQNNGV. The CDR3 runs 17 residues. CDR3 DNA sequence: TGTGCCAGCAGCTCCCCAGGACAGGGACGGTTGAGAGATACGCAGTATTTT. Residues: CASSSPGQGRLRDTQYF.

The V call is TRBV4-1, the J call TRBJ1-5; 11 bases map to TRBD1. This CDR3 has 16 amino acids. V lost 4 bases to trimming and J lost 3 bases; unmatched junction nucleotides: 5. CDR1 and CDR2 (germline): MGHRA, YSYEKL. CDR3 loop: CASSPRTGGVNQPQHF. DNA for the CDR3: TGCGCCAGCAGCCCTCGGACAGGGGGCGTCAATCAGCCCCAGCATTTT.

The chain has TRBV5-1 and TRBJ2-7; 11 bases match TRBD2. The CDR3 spans 15 residues. CDR1 SGHRS and CDR2 YFSETQ come from the germline V gene. V lost 0 bases, J lost 6 bases, and 5 bases stayed unmatched. Here the CDR3 reads CASSLGASGRLEQYF. The CDR3 bases are TGCGCCAGCAGCTTGGGGGCTAGCGGGAGGCTCGAGCAGTACTTC. Variable domain in full (rest from reference TRBV5-1 and TRBJ2-7): KAGVTQTPRYLIKTRGQQVTLSCSPISGHRSVSWYQQTPGQGLQFLFEYFSETQRNKGNFPGRFSGRQFSNSRSEMNVSTLELGDSALYLCASSLGASGRLEQYFGPGTRLTVT.

The J gene is TRBJ1-5, the V gene TRBV10-2; 8 bases fit TRBD1. This CDR3 is 19 amino acids long. In germline, CDR1 is WSHSY, CDR2 SAAADI. The junction had 17 bases not matched to a gene; V was cut back by 2 bases and J by 5 bases. The CDR3 nucleotides are TGCGCCAGCAGTGAGCGGCTTTTTACCAGGGGGCAGACGGATCAGCCCCAGCATTTT. It translates to CASSERLFTRGQTDQPQHF.

Remarks on this clone: Different DNA sequences within this sample yield the same CDR3. The chain uses TRBV6-5 and TRBJ2-7; the match to TRBD2 covers 9 bases. V shed 0 bases, J shed 6 bases, and the junction held 6 bases outside the gene matches. There are 15 residues in the CDR3. The V gene's germline CDR1 is MNHEY and CDR2 SVGAGI. The CDR3 DNA is TGTGCCAGCAGTTACTCCCTTAGCGGGAGCGGCGAGCAGTACTTC. It codes for CASSYSLSGSGEQYF.

The rearrangement joins TRBV11-2 to TRBJ1-4; 12 bases line up with TRBD1. This CDR3 comprises 19 residues. V was clipped by 5 bases and J by 5 bases; unmatched bases: 15. The germline V gene encodes CDR1 SGHAT and CDR2 FQNNGV. CDR3 amino acids: CASSASRDRGPDLNEKLFF. The DNA of the CDR3 is TGTGCCAGCAGCGCCTCCCGGGACAGGGGGCCCGACTTAAATGAAAAACTGTTTTTT.

The rearrangement uses TRBV13 and TRBJ2-5; 7 nucleotides agree with TRBD2. Trimming removed 8 bases from V and 4 bases from J; junction bases left unmatched: 10. CDR1 and CDR2 from the germline V gene are PRHDT and FYEKMQ (reference sequence). The CDR3 covers 14 residues. The CDR3 nucleotides read TGTGCCAGCGGGCCCCGGAGCGGGGTAGAGACCCAGTACTTC. Amino acid sequence: CASGPRSGVETQYF.

The chain uses TRBV6-6 and TRBJ2-7, with D possibly matching TRBD1 (5 bases). The CDR3 is made up of 12 amino acids. V was shortened by 8 bases and J by 1 base, with 9 bases between the two germline ends. Germline lookup yields CDR1 MNHNY and CDR2 SVGAGI (reference sequence). CDR3 nucleotides: TGTGCCAGCGCGCAGGGATCCTACGAGCAGTACTTC. Protein product: CASAQGSYEQYF.

The chain uses TRBV27 and TRBJ2-3; 7 nucleotides match TRBD1. Germline V gene lookup returns CDR1 MNHEY and CDR2 SMNVEV (reference sequence). CDR3 size: 15 residues. With 6 bases clipped from V and 0 bases from J, the junction kept 6 bases outside the gene matches. CDR3 residues: CASSLDRTSTDTQYF. DNA for the CDR3: TGTGCCAGCAGCCTGGACAGGACAAGCACAGATACGCAGTATTTT.

V and J are TRBV27 and TRBJ1-1; tentatively, D is TRBD1 (5 bases). CDR3 length: 14 residues. Germline V gives CDR1 MNHEY, CDR2 SMNVEV (reference sequence). With 8 bases removed from V and 1 base from J, the gap between germline ends came to 14 bases. CDR3 amino acids: CASRPGAPNTEAFF. The CDR3 DNA is TGTGCCAGCCGACCCGGGGCTCCGAACACTGAAGCTTTCTTT.

This chain links TRBV7-2 with TRBJ2-1, with 10 bases fitting TRBD1. This CDR3 contains 15 residues. After removal of 2 bases from V and 4 bases from J, the junction contained 2 bases not matched to a gene. CDR1 SGHTA and CDR2 FQGNSA come from the germline V gene. The CDR3 here is CASSLRGQGYNEQFF. The CDR3 DNA is TGTGCCAGCAGCTTAAGGGGACAGGGGTACAATGAGCAGTTCTTC.

In the case of this clone: Additional DNA sequences in this sample encode the identical CDR3. The chain has TRBV7-9 and TRBJ2-7, with D possibly being TRBD1 or TRBD2 (5 bases each). Germline assignment: CDR1 SEHNR and CDR2 FQNEAQ (reference sequence). The V end lost 5 bases, the J end lost 2 bases, and 13 bases lay between the germline ends. The CDR3 has 14 residues. Here the CDR3 DNA reads TGTGCCAGCAGCGACCGGGACCGGGCCTACGAGCAGTACTTC. The encoded protein is CASSDRDRAYEQYF.

The chain joins TRBV11-2 to TRBJ2-7; D not certain. Between the trimmed V and J ends, which lost 5 bases and 1 base, there was a span of 21 bases. There are 17 residues in the CDR3. Germline loops: CDR1 SGHAT, CDR2 FQNNGV. The CDR3 nucleotides read TGTGCCAGCAGCACAAAGGCAGGACCCCCTAGTTCCTACGAGCAGTACTTC. It yields the protein CASSTKAGPPSSYEQYF.

The chain is built from TRBV5-1 and TRBJ2-2; D is ambiguous. Germline CDR1 SGHRS, CDR2 YFSETQ. Trimming took 0 bases from V and 8 from J, leaving 17 bases between them. The length of the CDR3 is 16 residues. CDR3 residues: CASSLEGKVFRGELFF. The CDR3 nucleotides are TGCGCCAGCAGCTTGGAAGGGAAGGTTTTTAGGGGGGAGCTGTTTTTT.

This CDR3 is CASSLVGLADYPYEQYF. For the CDR3, the DNA is TGTGCCAGCAGCTTGGTGGGACTAGCGGATTACCCCTACGAGCAGTACTTC. This sequence joins TRBV5-6 and TRBJ2-7, with 11 bases aligning to TRBD2. V was pared by 0 bases and J by 2 bases, with 7 bases of the junction left unmatched. Germline V lookup: CDR1 SGHDT, CDR2 YYEEEE. CDR3 length: 17 residues. Full variable domain (remainder filled in from reference TRBV5-6 and TRBJ2-7): DAGVTQSPTHLIKTRGQQVTLRCSPKSGHDTVSWYQQALGQGPQFIFQYYEEEERQRGNFPDRFSGHQFPNYSSELNVNALLLGDSALYLCASSLVGLADYPYEQYFGPGTRLTVT.

The CDR3: CASSRLTSGDYNEQFF. The CDR3 coding sequence is TGTGCCAGCAGCCGCCTAACTAGCGGGGATTACAATGAGCAGTTCTTC. The V gene is TRBV4-2, the J gene TRBJ2-1; 10 positions agree with TRBD2. Germline V gene lookup returns CDR1 LGHNA and CDR2 YNFKEQ. The CDR3 runs 16 residues. Unmatched junction bases numbered 7, after V lost 4 bases and J lost 4 bases.

This clone was observed a single time. This sequence joins TRBV7-9 and TRBJ2-7; the match to TRBD1 covers 7 bases. The junction had 6 bases not matched to a gene; V was cut back by 5 bases and J by 2 bases. The CDR3 is 14 amino acids. Germline V gene lookup returns CDR1 SEHNR and CDR2 FQNEAQ (reference sequence). CDR3 in amino acids: CASSPTGRTYEQYF. In DNA, the CDR3 is TGTGCCAGCAGCCCGACAGGGCGCACCTACGAGCAGTACTTC.

The chain links TRBV7-6 to TRBJ1-2; 11 bases align to TRBD1. The ends lost 3 bases at V and 3 bases at J; junction bases unmatched: 6. The CDR3 spans 16 residues. Germline V gives CDR1 SGHVS, CDR2 FNYEAQ. This chain's CDR3 is CASSFGTGGSDYGYTF. CDR3 coding DNA: TGTGCCAGCAGCTTCGGGACAGGGGGGTCGGACTATGGCTACACCTTC.

V gene TRBV27 combines with J gene TRBJ2-5, with no clear D. V was trimmed by 5 bases and J by 2 bases, leaving 9 bases between them. The CDR3 consists of 13 residues. Germline V gives CDR1 MNHEY, CDR2 SMNVEV (reference sequence). CDR3 DNA sequence: TGTGCCAGCAGTCCCGGAGCTCAAGAGACCCAGTACTTC. Translation gives CASSPGAQETQYF.